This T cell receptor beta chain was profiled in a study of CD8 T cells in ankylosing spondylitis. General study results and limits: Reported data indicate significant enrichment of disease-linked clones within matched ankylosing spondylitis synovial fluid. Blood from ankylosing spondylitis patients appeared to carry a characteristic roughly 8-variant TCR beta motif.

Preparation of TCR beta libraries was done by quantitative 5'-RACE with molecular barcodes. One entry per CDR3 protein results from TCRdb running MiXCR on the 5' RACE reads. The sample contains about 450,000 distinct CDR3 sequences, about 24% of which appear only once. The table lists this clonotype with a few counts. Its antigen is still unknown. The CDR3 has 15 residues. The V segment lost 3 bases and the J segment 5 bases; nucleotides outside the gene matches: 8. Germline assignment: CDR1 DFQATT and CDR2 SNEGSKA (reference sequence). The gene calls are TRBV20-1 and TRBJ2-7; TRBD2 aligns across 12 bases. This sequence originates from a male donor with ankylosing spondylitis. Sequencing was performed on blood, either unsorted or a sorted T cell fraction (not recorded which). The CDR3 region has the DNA TGCAGTGCTAGTAGGCCGACTAGCGGGAGCGACGAGCAGTACTTC. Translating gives CSASRPTSGSDEQYF.